One and the same sample provided the 24 T cell receptor beta chains below, sequenced in a study of graft-versus-host responses after intestinal transplantation. For these receptors, no antigen is known. Assay used: immunoSEQ multiplex PCR; TCRdb lists only in-frame clones, some missing. The repertoire holds about 100,000 clones, with around 90% as singletons. Sequencing used unstimulated CD4+ T cells sorted from spleen or lymph node cells, obtained before transplant. These receptors originate from a human donor who was the organ donor for an intestinal transplant.

V usage is TRBV6-5 and J usage is TRBJ2-7, with 11 bases fitting TRBD2. Trimming cost V 5 bases and J 6 bases; bases outside gene matches: 9. Germline loops: CDR1 MNHEY, CDR2 SVGAGI. There are 15 residues in the CDR3. This chain's CDR3 is CASSGTSGAGVEQYF. The CDR3 bases are TGTGCCAGCAGTGGGACTAGCGGTGCAGGGGTCGAGCAGTACTTC.

The CDR3 protein is CASSGKQKITEAFF. The CDR3 DNA reads TGTGCCAGCAGTGGGAAACAGAAAATCACTGAAGCTTTCTTT. The chain couples TRBV6-5 to TRBJ1-1; no clear D gene. V was cut by 5 bases and J by 4 bases, with 14 bases left in between. Germline CDR1 reads MNHEY; CDR2 reads SVGAGI. The CDR3 has 14 amino acids.

The rearrangement uses TRBV12-5 and TRBJ2-7, with D possibly TRBD1 on 6 matching bases. Germline-derived CDR1 and CDR2 are LGHNT and FRNRAP. V lost 5 bases, J lost 7 bases, and 15 bases lay in between. This CDR3 comprises 13 residues. CDR3 nucleotides: TGTGCTAGTGGTCCCCCAGGGGCGAGGGAGCAGTACTTC. Protein sequence: CASGPPGAREQYF.

This chain uses TRBV11-2 with TRBJ1-2; D is possibly TRBD1 (6 bases). Trimming stripped 2 bases from V and 8 bases from J, with 15 bases between. The CDR3 covers 14 residues. Germline-derived CDR1 and CDR2 are SGHAT and FQNNGV. The CDR3 sequence is CASSLLTGSGGYTF. The CDR3 region has the DNA TGTGCCAGCAGCTTACTGACAGGCTCGGGGGGCTACACCTTC.

On this clone itself: The junction differs from germline at one of its ends, possibly a read error. The chain joins TRBV7-8 to TRBJ2-1, with 11 bases aligning to TRBD2. Germline V gene data show CDR1 as SGHVS and CDR2 as FQNEAQ. This CDR3 region has 14 residues. The CDR3 spells CASSLAGGYNEQFF. The CDR3 nucleotides read TGTGCCAGCAGCCTAGCGGGAGGTTACAATGAGCAGTTCTTC.

In this sample, this clone turned up a few times. The chain carries TRBV25-1 and TRBJ1-3; D remains ambiguous. CDR3 length: 13 amino acids. V was trimmed by 1 base and J by 4 bases, leaving 5 bases between them. Germline lookup yields CDR1 MGHDK and CDR2 SYGVNS. The CDR3 coding sequence is TGTGCCAGCAGTGAATTTTCGGGAAACACCATATATTTT. It yields the protein CASSEFSGNTIYF.

This chain uses TRBV10-3 with TRBJ1-2; TRBD1 matches 9 bases. The length of the CDR3 is 13 residues. With 6 bases clipped from V and 3 bases from J, the junction kept 2 bases outside the gene matches. Germline CDR1 reads ENHRY; CDR2 reads SYGVKD. Written as DNA, the CDR3 is TGTGCCATCAGGGGACAGGGCGACTATGGCTACACCTTC. Amino acids: CAIRGQGDYGYTF.

The rearrangement uses TRBV9 and TRBJ2-2; D is perhaps TRBD2 (6 bases). Germline CDR1 is SGDLS and CDR2 is YYNGEE. Trimming removed 0 bases from V and 5 bases from J, with 11 bases in between. The CDR3 runs to 15 residues. The CDR3 DNA reads as TGTGCCAGCAGCGTAGATTTTGGAGGGACCGGGGAGCTGTTTTTT. This translates into CASSVDFGGTGELFF.

The rearrangement joins TRBV14 to TRBJ2-7; 8 nucleotides align to TRBD1. CDR1 and CDR2 (germline): SGHDN, FVKESK. The CDR3 is 14 residues long. The J segment lost 0 bases and the V segment lost 4 bases, leaving 2 bases of the junction unmatched. CDR3 protein: CASSRQGPSYEQYF. The CDR3 bases are TGTGCCAGCAGCCGACAGGGGCCCTCCTACGAGCAGTACTTC.

V gene TRBV18 combines with J gene TRBJ2-5; 7 bases align to TRBD1. Losses at the gene ends were 0 bases for V and 0 bases for J; bases not matched to a gene: 7. The V gene's germline CDR1 is KGHSH and CDR2 LQKENI. The CDR3 totals 17 residues. CDR3 in DNA: TGTGCCAGCTCACCACCTAAGGGGGCATACCACCAAGAGACCCAGTACTTC. Amino acids: CASSPPKGAYHQETQYF.

This clone was found once. The rearrangement links TRBV7-2 to TRBJ1-5; D perhaps matches TRBD1 (6 bases). There are 15 residues in the CDR3. Germline V CDR1 and CDR2: SGHTA, FQGNSA. The ends were cut back, 4 bases at V and 5 bases at J, with 15 bases in the middle. CDR3 region: CASSYRGGGDQPQHF. DNA for the CDR3: TGTGCCAGCAGCTATCGAGGGGGTGGGGATCAGCCCCAGCATTTT. Combining the CDR3 with reference TRBV7-2 and TRBJ1-5 gives the whole variable domain GAGVSQSPSNKVTEKGKDVELRCDPISGHTALYWYRQSLGQGLEFLIYFQGNSAPDKSGLPSDRFSAERTGGSVSTLTIQRTQQEDSAVYLCASSYRGGGDQPQHFGDGTRLSIL.

V usage is TRBV5-5 and J usage is TRBJ2-3; D is perhaps TRBD2 (6 bases). Germline lookup yields CDR1 SGHKS and CDR2 YYEKEE (reference sequence). The CDR3 covers 13 residues. Trimming removed 3 bases at V and 4 bases at J, with 9 bases between. The CDR3 protein is CASSSPGADTQYF. CDR3 nucleotides: TGTGCCAGCAGCTCGCCGGGGGCAGATACGCAGTATTTT.

The chain employs TRBV29-1 and TRBJ2-6; 11 positions match TRBD1. The germline CDR1 and CDR2 sequences are SQVTM and ANQGSEA. The CDR3 runs 19 residues. V trimming: 7 bases; J trimming: 0 bases; junction bases outside the gene matches: 14. Here the CDR3 DNA reads TGCAGCGAGCCGCCGGGACAGGGGGATAAAAACTCTGGGGCCAACGTCCTGACTTTC. It translates to CSEPPGQGDKNSGANVLTF.

V usage is TRBV6-5 and J usage is TRBJ2-1; TRBD2 might be the D (5 bases). Trimming cost V 2 bases and J 7 bases, with 15 bases left between them. Germline V gene lookup returns CDR1 MNHEY and CDR2 SVGAGI. CDR3 length: 15 residues. The CDR3 region is CASSYEGGKPNEQFF. Written as DNA, the CDR3 is TGTGCCAGCAGTTACGAGGGTGGCAAGCCTAATGAGCAGTTCTTC.

V and J are TRBV9 and TRBJ1-2; D is ambiguous. The length of the CDR3 is 15 residues. The V gene's germline CDR1 is SGDLS and CDR2 YYNGEE. Deletions cut 3 bases from V and 1 base from J, with 13 bases between. The CDR3 protein is CASSADAYLNYGYTF. Written as DNA, the CDR3 is TGTGCCAGCAGCGCGGACGCCTACCTTAACTATGGCTACACCTTC.

This sequence joins TRBV5-5 and TRBJ1-2; perhaps TRBD1 as D (6 bases). Germline V gene lookup returns CDR1 SGHKS and CDR2 YYEKEE (reference sequence). With 5 bases removed from V and 4 bases from J, the gap between germline ends came to 18 bases. The CDR3 is 15 residues long. CDR3 sequence (DNA): TGTGCCAGCAGTTTAGCGGGGGGCGCGTCCTATGGCTACACCTTC. Translation gives CASSLAGGASYGYTF.

The rearrangement uses TRBV30 and TRBJ1-1; D is possibly TRBD1 (5 bases). Trimming cost V 5 bases and J 2 bases, with 24 bases left between them. Per the germline V gene, CDR1 is GTSNPN and CDR2 is SVGIG (reference sequence). The CDR3 sequence is 17 residues long. CDR3 bases: TGTGCCTGGGAGGGACGGATCACCTCACGAGGTAACACTGAAGCTTTCTTT. Its translation is CAWEGRITSRGNTEAFF.

The chain recombines TRBV29-1 with TRBJ2-1; no definite D call. Germline V gene sequence: CDR1 SQVTM, CDR2 ANQGSEA. V lost 4 bases, J lost 1 base, and 17 bases lay in between. The CDR3 contains 16 residues. The CDR3 nucleotides read TGCAGCGTTGTCGAAGAGCGCCACCCTTCCTACAATGAGCAGTTCTTC. This codes for CSVVEERHPSYNEQFF.

The rearrangement uses TRBV9 and TRBJ2-7, with TRBD2 matching over 16 bases. Germline V lookup: CDR1 SGDLS, CDR2 YYNGEE. The CDR3 is 16 amino acids. The V gene end was trimmed by 3 bases and the J gene end by 7 bases; junction bases not matched to a gene: 7. This CDR3 is CASSAAGTSGRVEQYF. The CDR3 coding sequence is TGTGCCAGCAGCGCCGCCGGGACTAGCGGGAGGGTTGAGCAGTACTTC.

CDR3 coding DNA: TGTGCCAGCAGCTTAGATCACTCTAGCGGGGGGGTCCCCTACGAGCAGTACTTC. This codes for CASSLDHSSGGVPYEQYF. The chain joins TRBV11-2 to TRBJ2-7; 12 nucleotides match TRBD2. Losses at the gene ends were 0 bases for V and 2 bases for J; bases not matched to a gene: 8. CDR3 length: 18 amino acids. CDR1 SGHAT and CDR2 FQNNGV come from the germline V gene.

V is TRBV4-1 and J is TRBJ2-3, with 9 bases lining up with TRBD1. From germline, CDR1 is MGHRA and CDR2 YSYEKL. The CDR3 spans 15 residues. Losses at the gene ends were 8 bases for V and 5 bases for J; bases not matched to a gene: 11. The CDR3 is CASANRDRVEDTQYF. The CDR3 nucleotides read TGCGCCAGCGCCAACCGGGACAGGGTGGAAGATACGCAGTATTTT.

V gene TRBV4-1 combines with J gene TRBJ1-6; 9 nucleotides line up with TRBD1. Germline assignment: CDR1 MGHRA and CDR2 YSYEKL. Losses at the gene ends were 4 bases for V and 7 bases for J; bases not matched to a gene: 17. The CDR3 consists of 19 residues. Here the CDR3 reads CASSPRIGTGSYRNSPLHF. CDR3 nucleotide sequence: TGCGCCAGCAGCCCCCGAATCGGGACAGGGTCGTACAGGAATTCACCCCTCCACTTT.

The count of this clone is one. The rearrangement joins TRBV29-1 to TRBJ2-7; a possible D gene is TRBD1 (7 bases). Between the trimmed V and J ends, which lost 6 bases and 0 bases, there was a span of 12 bases. The germline V gene encodes CDR1 SQVTM and CDR2 ANQGSEA. CDR3 length: 13 amino acids. CDR3 residues: CSVQGGYSYEQYF. The CDR3, as DNA: TGCAGCGTGCAGGGGGGTTACTCCTACGAGCAGTACTTC.

J is TRBJ2-7 and V is TRBV5-4; perhaps TRBD1 as D (6 bases). The CDR3 contains 16 residues. Germline CDR1 is SGHNT and CDR2 is YYREEE (reference sequence). The V and J ends lost 0 bases and 2 bases respectively, with 15 bases between them. The CDR3 is CASSLVRGTRPYEQYF. The CDR3 nucleotides read TGTGCCAGCAGCTTGGTAAGGGGGACGCGACCCTACGAGCAGTACTTC.